This T cell receptor beta chain was sequenced in a study of cytotoxic CD8 clonotypes in ibrutinib-treated CLL. As regards this clone: Its antigen is unidentified.

The germline gives CDR1 MNHNY, CDR2 SVGAGI (reference sequence). This CDR3 region has 15 residues. V was cut by 6 bases and J by 2 bases, with 14 bases left in between. Study-wide results and limits: Patients had baseline clonality above age-matched healthy donors, and this clonality moved with circulating CD8+ T-cell counts. Clonality went higher at ibrutinib response and then dropped back toward baseline at progression.

The protocol was immunoSEQ multiplex PCR, while the TCRdb copy is restricted to in-frame clones and leaves out a portion. The repertoire includes about 21,000 clones, approximately 81% of them detected once, and 5.5% to 6% sits in the top ten. The rearrangement links TRBV6-6 to TRBJ1-5, with TRBD1 as a possible D gene (5 bases). The source is a human donor with chronic lymphocytic leukemia. Source: PBMCs, taken before ibrutinib treatment. The CDR3 nucleotides are TGTGCCAGCAGACATCGAGGGGATGGCAATCAGCCCCAGCATTTT. It specifies CASRHRGDGNQPQHF.